This T cell receptor (beta chain) was sequenced in a study of blood T cell repertoires in COVID-19. Looked up from germline, CDR1 is MDHEN and CDR2 is SYDVKM. Trimming cost V 3 bases and J 5 bases; bases outside gene matches: 7. The CDR3 totals 16 residues. Libraries were prepared by immunoSEQ multiplex PCR; TCRdb keeps only in-frame clonotypes and omits some of them. The data contain about 170,000 clones, around 84% of them singletons. The sample was peripheral blood. The gene calls are TRBV28 and TRBJ2-1, with 10 bases that match TRBD1. This receptor was identified in a woman of 80 years or more with COVID-19, enrolled during active disease. In nucleotides, the CDR3 is TGTGCCAGCAGTTTTCATGCGGGACAGGGGCACAATGAGCAGTTCTTC. It is translated as CASSFHAGQGHNEQFF.